This T cell receptor (beta chain) was profiled in a study of T cell responses to AZD1222 COVID-19 vaccine. CDR1 and CDR2 (germline): SGHRS, YFSETQ. V lost 4 bases and J lost 7; bases outside the gene matches: 11. This CDR3 is 16 amino acids long. Method: immunoSEQ multiplex PCR; TCRdb's copy keeps in-frame clones and lacks some. Of under 100,000 clones listed, approximately 85% are singletons. This chain links TRBV5-1 with TRBJ2-3, with 11 positions matching TRBD2. The source was peripheral blood, collected 28 days after the second AZD1222 dose. This TCR derives from an adult who received the AZD1222 COVID-19 vaccine. The CDR3 DNA reads as TGCGCCAGCAGCCCCCGGACTAGCGGGTTGGGACATACGCAGTATTTT. Translation: CASSPRTSGLGHTQYF.